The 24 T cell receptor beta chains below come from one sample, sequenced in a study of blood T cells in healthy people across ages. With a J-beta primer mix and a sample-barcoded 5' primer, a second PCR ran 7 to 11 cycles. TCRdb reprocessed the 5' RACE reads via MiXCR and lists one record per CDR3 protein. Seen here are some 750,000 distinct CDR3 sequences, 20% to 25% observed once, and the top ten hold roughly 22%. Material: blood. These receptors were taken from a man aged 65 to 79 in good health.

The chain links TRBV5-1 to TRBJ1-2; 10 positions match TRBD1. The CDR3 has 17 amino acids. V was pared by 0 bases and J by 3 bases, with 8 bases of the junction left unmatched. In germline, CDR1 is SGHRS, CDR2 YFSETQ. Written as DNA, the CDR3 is TGCGCCAGCAGCTTGGCCGGGACAGGGGCCTGGGACTATGGCTACACCTTC. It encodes CASSLAGTGAWDYGYTF.

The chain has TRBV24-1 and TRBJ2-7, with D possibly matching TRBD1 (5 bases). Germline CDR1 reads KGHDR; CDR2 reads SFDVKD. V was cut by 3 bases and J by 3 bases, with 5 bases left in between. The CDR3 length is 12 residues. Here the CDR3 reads CATSDTGYEQYV. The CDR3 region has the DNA TGTGCCACCAGTGATACAGGCTACGAGCAGTACGTC.

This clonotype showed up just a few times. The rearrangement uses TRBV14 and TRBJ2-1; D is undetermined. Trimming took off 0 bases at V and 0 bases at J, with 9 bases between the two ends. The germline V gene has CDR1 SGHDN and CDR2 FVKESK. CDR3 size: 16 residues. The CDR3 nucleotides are TGTGCCAGCAGCCAAGATGGGCGGAGCTCCTACAATGAGCAGTTCTTC. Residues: CASSQDGRSSYNEQFF. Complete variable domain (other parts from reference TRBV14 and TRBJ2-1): EAGVTQFPSHSVIEKGQTVTLRCDPISGHDNLYWYRRVMGKEIKFLLHFVKESKQDESGMPNNRFLAERTGGTYSTLKVQPAELEDSGVYFCASSQDGRSSYNEQFFGPGTRLTVL.

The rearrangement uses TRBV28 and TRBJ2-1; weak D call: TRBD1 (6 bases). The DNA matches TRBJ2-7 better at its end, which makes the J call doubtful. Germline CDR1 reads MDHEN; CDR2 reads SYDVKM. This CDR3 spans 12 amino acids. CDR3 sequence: CASRDTHFEQYF. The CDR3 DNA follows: TGTGCCAGCCGGGACACCCATTTCGAGCAGTACTTC.

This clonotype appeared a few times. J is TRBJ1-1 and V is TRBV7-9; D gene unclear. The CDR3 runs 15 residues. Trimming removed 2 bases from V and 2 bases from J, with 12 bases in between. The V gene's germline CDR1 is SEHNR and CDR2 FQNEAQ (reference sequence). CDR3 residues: CASSLTTTFNTEAFF. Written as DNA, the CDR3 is TGTGCCAGCAGCTTAACAACTACCTTCAACACTGAAGCTTTCTTT.

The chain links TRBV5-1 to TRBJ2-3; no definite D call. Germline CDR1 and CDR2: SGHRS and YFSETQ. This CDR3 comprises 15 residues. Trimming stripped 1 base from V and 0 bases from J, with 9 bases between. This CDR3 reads CASSLFQVSTDTQYF. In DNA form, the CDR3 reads TGCGCCAGCAGCTTGTTCCAGGTGAGCACAGATACGCAGTATTTT.

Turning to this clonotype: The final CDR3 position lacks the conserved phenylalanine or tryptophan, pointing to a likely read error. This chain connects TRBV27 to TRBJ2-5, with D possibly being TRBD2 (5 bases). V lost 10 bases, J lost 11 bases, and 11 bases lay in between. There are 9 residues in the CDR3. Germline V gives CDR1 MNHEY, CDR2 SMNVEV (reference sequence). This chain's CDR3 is CATREGQYV. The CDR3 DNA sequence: TGTGCCACCCGGGAAGGGCAGTACGTC.

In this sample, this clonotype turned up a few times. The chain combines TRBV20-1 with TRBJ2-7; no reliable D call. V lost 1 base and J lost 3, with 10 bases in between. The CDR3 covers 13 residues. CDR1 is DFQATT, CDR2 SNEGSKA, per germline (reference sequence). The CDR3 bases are TGCAGTGCTAGAGCCCTCCGTTACTACGAGCAGTACTTC. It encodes CSARALRYYEQYF.

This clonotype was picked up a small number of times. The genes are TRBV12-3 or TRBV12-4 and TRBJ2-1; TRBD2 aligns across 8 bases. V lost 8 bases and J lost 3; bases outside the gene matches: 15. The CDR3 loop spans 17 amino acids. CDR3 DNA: TGTGCCAGCGGAAATAATCAAGCGGGAGCGTTCTACAATGAGCAGTTCTTC. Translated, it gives CASGNNQAGAFYNEQFF.

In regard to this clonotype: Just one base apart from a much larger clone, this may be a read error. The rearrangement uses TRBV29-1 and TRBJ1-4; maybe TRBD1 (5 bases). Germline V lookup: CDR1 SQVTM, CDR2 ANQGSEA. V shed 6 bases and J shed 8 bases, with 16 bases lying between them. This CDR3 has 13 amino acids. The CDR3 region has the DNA TGCAGCGTGCTACGGGGCCAAGAGGAAAAACTGTTTTTT. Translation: CSVLRGQEEKLFF.

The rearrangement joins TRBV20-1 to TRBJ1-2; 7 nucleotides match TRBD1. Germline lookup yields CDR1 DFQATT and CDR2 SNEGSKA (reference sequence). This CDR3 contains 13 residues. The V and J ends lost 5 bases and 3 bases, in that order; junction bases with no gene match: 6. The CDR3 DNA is TGCAGTGCTGGCCTGACAGGGCACTATGGCTACACCTTC. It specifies CSAGLTGHYGYTF.

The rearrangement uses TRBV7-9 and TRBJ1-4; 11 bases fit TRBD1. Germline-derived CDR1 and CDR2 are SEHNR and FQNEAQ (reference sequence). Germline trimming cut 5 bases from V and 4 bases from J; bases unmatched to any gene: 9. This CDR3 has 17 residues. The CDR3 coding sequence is TGTGCCAGCAGCAGAGGACAGGGGGCTTTTCTTAATGAAAAACTGTTTTTT. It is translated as CASSRGQGAFLNEKLFF.

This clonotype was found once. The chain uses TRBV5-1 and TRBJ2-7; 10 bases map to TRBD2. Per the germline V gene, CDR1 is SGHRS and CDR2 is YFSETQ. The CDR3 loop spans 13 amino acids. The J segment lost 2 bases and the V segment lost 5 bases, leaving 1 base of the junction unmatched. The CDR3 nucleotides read TGCGCCAGCAGAGGGACTAGCGCCTACGAGCAGTACTTC. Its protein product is CASRGTSAYEQYF.

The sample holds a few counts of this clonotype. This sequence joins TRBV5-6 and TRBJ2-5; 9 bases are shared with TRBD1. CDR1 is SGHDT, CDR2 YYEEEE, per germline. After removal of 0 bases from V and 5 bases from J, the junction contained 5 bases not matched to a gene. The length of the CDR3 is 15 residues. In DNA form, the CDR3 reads TGTGCCAGCAGCTTGGTGACCGGGACAGGGGAGACCCAGTACTTC. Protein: CASSLVTGTGETQYF.

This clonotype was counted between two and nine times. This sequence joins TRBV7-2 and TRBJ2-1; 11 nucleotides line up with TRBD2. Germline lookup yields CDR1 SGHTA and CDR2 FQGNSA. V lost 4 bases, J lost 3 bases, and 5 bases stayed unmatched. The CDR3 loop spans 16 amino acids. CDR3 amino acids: CASSWGTSGSYNEQFF. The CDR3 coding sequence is TGTGCCAGCAGCTGGGGCACTAGCGGGAGCTACAATGAGCAGTTCTTC.

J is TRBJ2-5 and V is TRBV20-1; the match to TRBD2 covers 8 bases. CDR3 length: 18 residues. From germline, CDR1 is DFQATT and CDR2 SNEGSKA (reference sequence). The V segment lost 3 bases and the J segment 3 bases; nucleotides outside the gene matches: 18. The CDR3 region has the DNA TGCAGTGCTAGTCCACCCTTGGTTTCGTTAGCGGGGAAAGAGACCCAGTACTTC. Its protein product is CSASPPLVSLAGKETQYF.

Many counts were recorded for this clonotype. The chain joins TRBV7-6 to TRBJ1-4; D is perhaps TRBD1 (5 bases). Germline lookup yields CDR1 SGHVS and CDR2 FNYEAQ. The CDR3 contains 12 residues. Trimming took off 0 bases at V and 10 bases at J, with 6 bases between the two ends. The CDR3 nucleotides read TGTGCCAGCAGCTTAGCGCAGGGAAAACTGTTTTTT. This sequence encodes CASSLAQGKLFF.

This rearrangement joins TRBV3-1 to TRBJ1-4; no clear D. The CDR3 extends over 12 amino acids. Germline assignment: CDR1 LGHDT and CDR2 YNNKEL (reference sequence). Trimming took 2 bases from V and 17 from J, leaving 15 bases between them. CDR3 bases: TGTGCCAGCAGCCAACACGGGCGGCGGGTTTTTTTT. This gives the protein CASSQHGRRVFF.

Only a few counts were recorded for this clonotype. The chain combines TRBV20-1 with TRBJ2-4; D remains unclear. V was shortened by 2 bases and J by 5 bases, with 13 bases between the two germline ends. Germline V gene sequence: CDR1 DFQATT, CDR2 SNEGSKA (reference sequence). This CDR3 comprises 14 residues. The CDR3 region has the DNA TGCAGTGCTAGACGGTTTGATCGGGAAAACATTCAGTACTTC. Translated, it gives CSARRFDRENIQYF.

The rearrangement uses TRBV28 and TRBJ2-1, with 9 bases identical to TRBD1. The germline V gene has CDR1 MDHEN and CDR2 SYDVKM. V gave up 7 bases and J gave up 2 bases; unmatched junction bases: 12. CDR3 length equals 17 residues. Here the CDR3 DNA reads TGTGCCAGCAATCCAGCCCCGGGACAGGGCACCTACAATGAGCAGTTCTTC. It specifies CASNPAPGQGTYNEQFF.

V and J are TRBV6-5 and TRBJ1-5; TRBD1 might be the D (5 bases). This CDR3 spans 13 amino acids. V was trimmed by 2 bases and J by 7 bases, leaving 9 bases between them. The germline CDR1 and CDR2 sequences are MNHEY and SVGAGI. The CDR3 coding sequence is TGTGCCAGCAGTTACCGGGGCTCCCAGCCCCAGCATTTT. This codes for CASSYRGSQPQHF.

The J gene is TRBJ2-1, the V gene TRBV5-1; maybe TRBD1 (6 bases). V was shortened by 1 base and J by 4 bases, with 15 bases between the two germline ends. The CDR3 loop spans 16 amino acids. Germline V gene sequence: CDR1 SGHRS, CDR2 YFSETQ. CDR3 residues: CASSLRGDTLYNEQFF. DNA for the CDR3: TGCGCCAGCAGCTTGAGAGGGGACACCCTTTACAATGAGCAGTTCTTC.

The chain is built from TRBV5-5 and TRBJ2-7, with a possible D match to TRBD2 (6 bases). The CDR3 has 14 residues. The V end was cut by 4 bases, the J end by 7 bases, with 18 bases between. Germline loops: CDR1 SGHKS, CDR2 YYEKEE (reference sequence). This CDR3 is CASSPGGTQAEQYF. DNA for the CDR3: TGTGCCAGCAGCCCTGGGGGGACTCAGGCGGAGCAGTACTTC.

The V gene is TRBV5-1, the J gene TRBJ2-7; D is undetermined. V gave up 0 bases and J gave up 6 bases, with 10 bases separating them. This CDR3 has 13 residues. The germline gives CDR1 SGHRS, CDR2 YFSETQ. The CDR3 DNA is TGCGCCAGCAGCTTGGAAATTGGGCTCGAGCAGTACTTC. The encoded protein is CASSLEIGLEQYF.